The rows below give T cell receptor beta chains drawn from one sample of a study of blood T cell repertoires in COVID-19. Produced via immunoSEQ multiplex PCR; TCRdb's table is partial and in-frame only. The sample has fewer than 200,000 clones, about 83% seen once; the top ten hold approximately 1.5%. Source material: peripheral blood. All receptors come from a human donor in a cohort sampled during active COVID-19. Each CDR3 is given with its conserved first and last residue. The D gene is left open where the match is weak. Some rows mark clone size as missing; the rest say once, few, many or name a class of expanded clone.

cdr3_aa	cdr3_nt	clone_size	d_call	v_call	j_call	cdr3_length
CASSLRQGFYNSPLHF	TGTGCCAGCAGTTTAAGGCAGGGTTTCTATAATTCACCCCTCCACTTT	few	NA	TRBV27	TRBJ1-6	16
CASSLVDRTSGNTIYF	TGTGCCAGCAGCTTAGTGGACAGGACCTCTGGAAACACCATATATTTT	few	TRBD1	TRBV7-9	TRBJ1-3	16
CASSSNRGRGYTF	TGTGCCAGCAGTTCAAACAGGGGAAGAGGCTACACCTTC	once	TRBD1	TRBV28	TRBJ1-2	13
CASSEFGGNQPQHF	TGTGCCAGCAGTGAGTTCGGAGGCAATCAGCCCCAGCATTTT	NA	NA	TRBV2	TRBJ1-5	14
CASSYSPGGVRDYGYTF	TGTGCCAGCAGTTACTCTCCAGGGGGCGTACGGGACTATGGCTACACCTTC	few	TRBD1	TRBV6-2/TRBV6-3	TRBJ1-2	17
CASSLGLSGANVLTF	TGTGCCAGCAGCTTAGGGCTCTCTGGGGCCAACGTCCTGACTTTC	NA	NA	TRBV7-9	TRBJ2-6	15
CASSLHDYFYNEQFF	TGTGCCAGCAGCTTGCATGACTACTTTTACAATGAGCAGTTCTTC	NA	NA	TRBV5-6	TRBJ2-1	15
CSVEAGGNIQYF	TGCAGCGTTGAGGCGGGTGGCAACATTCAGTACTTC	NA	NA	TRBV29-1	TRBJ2-4	12
CASSLLRGNYEQYF	TGTGCCAGCAGCCTTCTTCGAGGGAACTACGAGCAGTACTTC	few	NA	TRBV4-2	TRBJ2-7	14
CASSGGNSSYEQYF	TGTGCCAGCAGCGGGGGGAACAGCTCCTACGAGCAGTACTTC	NA	NA	TRBV3-1/TRBV3-2	TRBJ2-7	14
CASSRQPSDNYGYTF	TGTGCCAGCAGCCGACAGCCCAGTGATAACTATGGCTACACCTTC	NA	NA	TRBV5-5	TRBJ1-2	15
CASSQDLGQLYGYTF	TGTGCCAGCAGCCAAGATTTGGGGCAGCTTTATGGCTACACCTTC	NA	NA	TRBV4-2	TRBJ1-2	15
CASSTGGGVKEQFF	TGTGCCAGTAGTACAGGGGGCGGGGTAAAGGAGCAGTTCTTC	NA	TRBD1	TRBV19	TRBJ2-1	14